The source of this T cell receptor beta chain is a study of control samples from healthy donors and cancer patients. V lost 4 bases, J lost 5 bases, and 12 bases lay in between. Germline V CDR1 and CDR2: SGHRS, YFSETQ. The CDR3 covers 14 residues. Libraries were prepared by immunoSEQ multiplex PCR; TCRdb keeps only in-frame clonotypes and omits some of them. The top ten hold 1.5% to 2% of the sample, which has fewer than 250,000 clones, about 91% seen once. The chain couples TRBV5-1 to TRBJ2-2, with D maybe TRBD1 (6 bases). The sequence was obtained from a man younger than 40 in good health. Sequencing was carried out using blood. CDR3 DNA: TGCGCCAGCAGCCCCGGACAGCTAACCGGGGAGCTGTTTTTT. Translating it yields CASSPGQLTGELFF.